These 19 T cell receptor beta chains were all obtained from the same sample, sequenced in a study of beta chain features in type 1 diabetes. cDNA synthesis used the whole RNA isolate, giving expressed TCRB sequences. TCRdb's table, derived via immunoSEQ multiplex PCR, lists solely in-frame clones and lacks some. Of 450,000 to 550,000 clones listed, approximately 28% were seen once; the top ten hold around 0.065%. Specimen: naive CD4+ T cells from blood. These receptors originate from a man younger than 35 in good health.

This clone came up once. The chain carries TRBV20-1 and TRBJ1-2; D unresolved. Germline CDR1 is DFQATT and CDR2 is SNEGSKA (reference sequence). CDR3 length equals 11 residues. Trimming pared 2 bases from V and 8 bases from J, leaving 9 bases between. CDR3 protein: CSARLARGYTF. The CDR3 region has the DNA TGCAGTGCTAGATTAGCTAGGGGCTACACCTTC.

The count of this clone is one. The rearrangement uses TRBV6-1 and TRBJ2-1; TRBD2 matches at 11 bases. The V segment lost 6 bases and the J segment 5 bases; nucleotides outside the gene matches: 6. Germline CDR1 reads MNHNS; CDR2 reads SASEGT. The CDR3 consists of 15 residues. The CDR3 spells CASSEGLAENNEQFF. The CDR3 coding sequence is TGTGCCAGCAGCGAGGGACTAGCGGAGAACAATGAGCAGTTCTTC.

J is TRBJ2-5 and V is TRBV5-1, with 8 bases lining up with TRBD1. Germline V gives CDR1 SGHRS, CDR2 YFSETQ. There are 14 residues in the CDR3. V gave up 4 bases and J gave up 4 bases; unmatched junction bases: 6. The CDR3 is CASSPGQGPETQYF. CDR3 sequence (DNA): TGCGCCAGCAGCCCCGGACAGGGCCCAGAGACCCAGTACTTC. The whole variable domain, filled in from reference TRBV5-1 and TRBJ2-5, reads KAGVTQTPRYLIKTRGQQVTLSCSPISGHRSVSWYQQTPGQGLQFLFEYFSETQRNKGNFPGRFSGRQFSNSRSEMNVSTLELGDSALYLCASSPGQGPETQYFGPGTRLLVL.

The J gene is TRBJ1-1, the V gene TRBV29-1, with 7 bases identical to TRBD1. Germline trimming cut 6 bases from V and 5 bases from J; bases unmatched to any gene: 3. The CDR3 covers 11 residues. CDR1 SQVTM and CDR2 ANQGSEA come from the germline V gene. CDR3 bases: TGCAGCGTGCGACAGGGTACTGAAGCTTTCTTT. The encoded protein is CSVRQGTEAFF.

The rearrangement uses TRBV14 and TRBJ2-7; TRBD1 agrees at 7 bases. The ends lost 3 bases at V and 4 bases at J; junction bases unmatched: 3. Germline-derived CDR1 and CDR2 are SGHDN and FVKESK. The CDR3 totals 13 residues. The CDR3 DNA sequence: TGTGCCAGCAGCCAGGGACAGCTATACGAGCAGTACTTC. Its translation: CASSQGQLYEQYF. The full variable domain, completed using reference TRBV14 and TRBJ2-7, is EAGVTQFPSHSVIEKGQTVTLRCDPISGHDNLYWYRRVMGKEIKFLLHFVKESKQDESGMPNNRFLAERTGGTYSTLKVQPAELEDSGVYFCASSQGQLYEQYFGPGTRLTVT.

This clone has a handful of counts. The chain is built from TRBV9 and TRBJ2-2; possibly TRBD1 for D (5 bases). The length of the CDR3 is 17 residues. V was trimmed by 0 bases and J by 6 bases, leaving 18 bases between them. Per germline, CDR1 SGDLS and CDR2 YYNGEE. CDR3 region: CASSVGGGHVAAGELFF. The CDR3 region has the DNA TGTGCCAGCAGCGTAGGAGGCGGACACGTGGCGGCCGGGGAGCTGTTTTTT.

This clone was seen more than once but under ten times. The chain combines TRBV7-2 with TRBJ1-2; TRBD1 might be the D (6 bases). Trimming stripped 5 bases from V and 3 bases from J, with 19 bases between. Germline values: CDR1 SGHTA, CDR2 FQGNSA. This CDR3 has 16 residues. CDR3 residues: CASSQRGYREDYGYTF. CDR3 coding DNA: TGTGCCAGCAGCCAGAGAGGCTACAGGGAAGACTATGGCTACACCTTC.

This clone has only one observation. This sequence joins TRBV11-3 and TRBJ2-5; D unclear. The CDR3 runs 14 residues. CDR1 is SGHNT and CDR2 is YENEEA in the germline V gene. V lost 5 bases, J lost 0 bases, and 10 bases lay in between. CDR3 coding DNA: TGTGCCAGCAGCCCTGCTGGGTACCAAGAGACCCAGTACTTC. Translating gives CASSPAGYQETQYF.

V usage is TRBV15 and J usage is TRBJ2-7; a possible D gene is TRBD2 (7 bases). V was shortened by 1 base and J by 3 bases, with 13 bases between the two germline ends. The CDR3 totals 15 residues. Germline-derived CDR1 and CDR2 are LNHNV and YYDKDF (reference sequence). CDR3 loop: CATSRVRGGSYEQYF. As DNA, the CDR3 is TGTGCCACCAGCAGAGTTCGCGGGGGCAGCTACGAGCAGTACTTC.

The DNA of the CDR3 is TGTGCCAGCAGCTGGTCCGGGAGGGGTAGCACAGATACGCAGTATTTT. Its protein is CASSWSGRGSTDTQYF. This chain connects TRBV7-9 to TRBJ2-3; 8 bases agree with TRBD2. The CDR3 runs to 16 residues. The junction had 6 bases not matched to a gene; V was cut back by 4 bases and J by 0 bases. CDR1 SEHNR and CDR2 FQNEAQ come from the germline V gene (reference sequence). Looking up the rest from reference TRBV7-9 and TRBJ2-3 gives the full variable domain: DTGVSQNPRHKITKRGQNVTFRCDPISEHNRLYWYRQTLGQGPEFLTYFQNEAQLEKSRLLSDRFSAERPKGSFSTLEIQRTEQGDSAMYLCASSWSGRGSTDTQYFGPGTRLTVL.

This clone was detected only a few times. This chain links TRBV30 with TRBJ2-5, with TRBD2 matching over 8 bases. The CDR3 covers 16 residues. CDR1 is GTSNPN, CDR2 SVGIG, per germline (reference sequence). Trimming removed 0 bases from V and 4 bases from J; junction bases left unmatched: 10. The CDR3 region is CAWSVRGRIRGETQYF. Written as DNA, the CDR3 is TGTGCCTGGAGTGTTCGCGGGAGGATCAGAGGAGAGACCCAGTACTTC.

This clone appeared a few times. The chain joins TRBV29-1 to TRBJ2-5; 9 bases match TRBD1. J lost 4 bases, V lost 6 bases, and 9 bases had no gene match. Germline assignment: CDR1 SQVTM and CDR2 ANQGSEA. The CDR3 loop spans 14 amino acids. CDR3 loop: CSVADRGVGETQYF. CDR3 DNA: TGCAGCGTCGCGGACAGGGGAGTTGGAGAGACCCAGTACTTC.

In its sample, this clone was seen a few times. The chain couples TRBV7-3 to TRBJ2-1; the match to TRBD2 covers 13 bases. The V segment lost 5 bases and the J segment 8 bases; nucleotides outside the gene matches: 12. This CDR3 is 17 amino acids long. The germline V gene has CDR1 SGHTA and CDR2 FQGTGA. In DNA form, the CDR3 reads TGTGCCAGCAGCCTGACTAGCGGGAGGACCAAGTTCGATGAGCAGTTCTTC. Protein: CASSLTSGRTKFDEQFF.

Of note for this clone: The sample carries other DNA sequences with the same CDR3. The chain carries TRBV30 and TRBJ1-2; D is unclear. V lost 3 bases, J lost 4 bases, and 12 bases lay in between. The length of the CDR3 is 13 residues. Germline V gene lookup returns CDR1 GTSNPN and CDR2 SVGIG (reference sequence). The chain's CDR3 is CAWSPDRGYGYTF. DNA of the CDR3: TGTGCCTGGAGCCCGGACCGGGGCTATGGCTACACCTTC.

This chain connects TRBV5-1 to TRBJ2-7, with TRBD2 matching 7 bases. Per germline, CDR1 SGHRS and CDR2 YFSETQ. V was clipped by 3 bases and J by 0 bases; unmatched bases: 9. This CDR3 is built from 16 residues. The CDR3 nucleotides read TGCGCCAGCAGCTGGTCCGGTCGCGGGAGCTCCTACGAGCAGTACTTC. This gives the protein CASSWSGRGSSYEQYF.

This clone occurred a few times. CDR3 residues: CASSQDRVRSGANVLTF. Here the CDR3 DNA reads TGCGCCAGCAGCCAGGACAGGGTACGGTCTGGGGCCAACGTCCTGACTTTC. This chain uses TRBV4-3 with TRBJ2-6, with TRBD1 matching over 8 bases. The trim removed 3 bases at V and 1 base at J, leaving 5 bases unmatched. There are 17 residues in the CDR3. Germline V gives CDR1 LGHNA, CDR2 YSLEER.

The J gene is TRBJ2-3, the V gene TRBV5-6; 10 positions agree with TRBD2. Losses at the gene ends were 1 base for V and 1 base for J; bases not matched to a gene: 9. This CDR3 region has 18 residues. Germline lookup yields CDR1 SGHDT and CDR2 YYEEEE. The chain's CDR3 is CASSLSGLAGVGTDTQYF. In DNA form, the CDR3 reads TGTGCCAGCAGCTTGAGTGGTCTAGCGGGAGTGGGCACAGATACGCAGTATTTT.

This sequence joins TRBV2 and TRBJ1-2, with D unclear. With 8 bases removed from V and 6 bases from J, the gap between germline ends came to 22 bases. The CDR3 has 15 residues. The germline V gene encodes CDR1 SNHLY and CDR2 FYNNEI. The CDR3 nucleotides read TGTGCCAGCCGGCCACCTACGGAAGGAGGACATGGCTACACCTTC. It specifies CASRPPTEGGHGYTF. Full variable domain (remainder filled in from reference TRBV2 and TRBJ1-2): EPEVTQTPSHQVTQMGQEVILRCVPISNHLYFYWYRQILGQKVEFLVSFYNNEISEKSEIFDDQFSVERPDGSNFTLKIRSTKLEDSAMYFCASRPPTEGGHGYTFGSGTRLTVV.

This clone was counted once. The genes are TRBV4-2 and TRBJ2-7; 10 bases match TRBD2. Germline V gives CDR1 LGHNA, CDR2 YNFKEQ. This CDR3 is built from 16 residues. Trimming cost V 1 base and J 4 bases; bases outside gene matches: 7. The CDR3 is CASSQVRASGRYEQYF. The CDR3 nucleotides are TGTGCCAGCAGCCAAGTTCGGGCTAGCGGGAGATACGAGCAGTACTTC.